The 20 T cell receptor beta chains in this list originate from one sample, sequenced in a study of cytomegalovirus exposure and HLA in healthy donors. The PCR ran on 60 Vbeta and 13 Jbeta primers. TCRdb's table, derived via immunoSEQ multiplex PCR, lists solely in-frame clones and lacks some. The sample holds about 200,000 clones. The sequencing input was PBMCs. All receptors come from a girl aged 2-10 years in good health and CMV-seropositive.

The chain joins TRBV5-6 to TRBJ2-4; D is unresolved. The CDR3 runs to 15 residues. V shed 1 base and J shed 4 bases, with 12 bases lying between them. The germline CDR1 and CDR2 sequences are SGHDT and YYEEEE. The CDR3 DNA reads as TGTGCCAGCAGCTTGCGTGGCCTCTCTAAAAACATTCAGTACTTC. This encodes CASSLRGLSKNIQYF.

The chain employs TRBV6-1 and TRBJ1-2; a weak D match, TRBD1 (6 bases). Germline assignment: CDR1 MNHNS and CDR2 SASEGT. The CDR3 is 13 residues long. Trimming left V 9 bases short and J 6 bases short, with 17 bases between. The CDR3 DNA sequence: TGTGCCAGTAGGACAGTCCAAGCGGATGGCTACACCTTC. Translating it yields CASRTVQADGYTF.

The chain links TRBV29-1 to TRBJ2-7; maybe TRBD1 (5 bases). The CDR3 runs 13 residues. Germline loops: CDR1 SQVTM, CDR2 ANQGSEA. Trimming took 6 bases from V and 5 from J, leaving 17 bases between them. CDR3 bases: TGCAGCGTCAAACAGGCGTCGAAGGACGAGCAGTACTTC. Encoded protein: CSVKQASKDEQYF.

V is TRBV27 and J is TRBJ2-3; D possibly corresponds to TRBD2 (5 bases). Trimming took 2 bases from V and 4 from J, leaving 13 bases between them. The CDR3 spans 15 residues. Germline V gene data show CDR1 as MNHEY and CDR2 as SMNVEV (reference sequence). The chain's CDR3 is CASSLKAIGADTQYF. The CDR3 DNA is TGTGCCAGCAGTTTAAAGGCTATCGGGGCAGATACGCAGTATTTT.

V and J are TRBV29-1 and TRBJ2-1; no definite D call. CDR1 and CDR2 from the germline V gene are SQVTM and ANQGSEA. The V end was cut by 4 bases, the J end by 0 bases, with 7 bases between. The CDR3 totals 13 residues. CDR3 residues: CSVGPSSYNEQFF. DNA for the CDR3: TGCAGCGTTGGGCCAAGCTCCTACAATGAGCAGTTCTTC.

The chain carries TRBV9 and TRBJ2-7; 8 nucleotides match TRBD2. Trimming took 0 bases from V and 7 from J; bases not matched to a gene: 9. The CDR3 consists of 15 residues. Germline V gene data show CDR1 as SGDLS and CDR2 as YYNGEE. The CDR3: CASSVEASGSREQYF. As DNA, the CDR3 is TGTGCCAGCAGCGTAGAGGCTAGCGGGTCGAGAGAGCAGTACTTC.

The gene calls are TRBV14 and TRBJ2-1, with D possibly TRBD1 on 5 matching bases. Germline lookup yields CDR1 SGHDN and CDR2 FVKESK. V was trimmed by 0 bases and J by 2 bases, leaving 14 bases between them. The CDR3 loop spans 17 amino acids. The CDR3 reads CASSQDSQGWTYNEQFF. The CDR3 bases are TGTGCCAGCAGCCAAGATTCCCAGGGCTGGACCTACAATGAGCAGTTCTTC. Variable domain in full (rest from reference TRBV14 and TRBJ2-1): EAGVTQFPSHSVIEKGQTVTLRCDPISGHDNLYWYRRVMGKEIKFLLHFVKESKQDESGMPNNRFLAERTGGTYSTLKVQPAELEDSGVYFCASSQDSQGWTYNEQFFGPGTRLTVL.

This rearrangement joins TRBV7-2 to TRBJ1-1; a weak D match, TRBD1 (5 bases). The germline V gene has CDR1 SGHTA and CDR2 FQGNSA. The CDR3 contains 14 residues. V shed 4 bases and J shed 1 base, with 10 bases lying between them. The CDR3 region has the DNA TGTGCCAGCAGCTCCCAGGGCGGGAACACTGAAGCTTTCTTT. Residues: CASSSQGGNTEAFF.

The V call is TRBV28, the J call TRBJ2-6; unclear D gene. V lost 8 bases, J lost 2 bases, and 10 bases lay in between. Germline V gives CDR1 MDHEN, CDR2 SYDVKM. The CDR3 loop spans 14 amino acids. CDR3 in amino acids: CASREQAGANVLTF. The CDR3 DNA follows: TGTGCCAGCCGTGAACAAGCTGGGGCCAACGTCCTGACTTTC.

The rearrangement links TRBV7-2 to TRBJ2-3; 10 bases align to TRBD2. The J segment lost 2 bases and the V segment lost 5 bases, leaving 10 bases of the junction unmatched. Germline V lookup: CDR1 SGHTA, CDR2 FQGNSA. The CDR3 contains 17 residues. The CDR3 DNA reads as TGTGCCAGCAGCCCCGGGCCGGGACTAGCGCCCACAGATACGCAGTATTTT. It translates to CASSPGPGLAPTDTQYF.

The chain carries TRBV7-2 and TRBJ2-1, with a possible D match to TRBD2 (6 bases). CDR3 size: 16 residues. Trimming left V 5 bases short and J 2 bases short, with 16 bases between. Germline V gives CDR1 SGHTA, CDR2 FQGNSA. The chain's CDR3 is CASSPRQWEAYNEQFF. The CDR3, as DNA: TGTGCCAGCAGCCCCAGACAGTGGGAGGCCTACAATGAGCAGTTCTTC.

This chain links TRBV4-1 with TRBJ1-2; D is uncertain. V dropped 1 base and J dropped 7 bases, with 19 bases sitting between them. CDR3 length equals 16 residues. CDR1 is MGHRA and CDR2 is YSYEKL in the germline V gene. CDR3 bases: TGCGCCAGCAGCCAAGTTGGGGAGGGATCGTGGCGTGGCTACACCTTC. This translates into CASSQVGEGSWRGYTF.

V usage is TRBV28 and J usage is TRBJ1-4; D might be TRBD1 (6 bases). The V end was cut by 5 bases, the J end by 2 bases, with 12 bases between. The CDR3 extends over 15 amino acids. Germline lookup yields CDR1 MDHEN and CDR2 SYDVKM. The CDR3 DNA reads as TGTGCCAGCAGTCCCTCAGGGGACACTAATGAAAAACTGTTTTTT. Amino acid sequence: CASSPSGDTNEKLFF.

The V and J genes are TRBV5-5 and TRBJ2-5; D remains ambiguous. Germline V gives CDR1 SGHKS, CDR2 YYEKEE (reference sequence). Trimming cost V 4 bases and J 4 bases, with 14 bases left between them. This CDR3 comprises 14 residues. The CDR3: CASSRVSTGETQYF. The CDR3 region has the DNA TGTGCCAGCAGCCGAGTCAGTACGGGAGAGACCCAGTACTTC. Full variable domain (rest looked up from reference TRBV5-5 and TRBJ2-5): DAGVTQSPTHLIKTRGQQVTLRCSPISGHKSVSWYQQVLGQGPQFIFQYYEKEERGRGNFPDRFSARQFPNYSSELNVNALLLGDSALYLCASSRVSTGETQYFGPGTRLLVL.

The chain recombines TRBV5-1 with TRBJ2-2, with TRBD2 identical over 9 bases. V shed 5 bases, J shed 1 base, and the junction held 0 bases outside the gene matches. Germline lookup yields CDR1 SGHRS and CDR2 YFSETQ. This CDR3 is built from 14 residues. The CDR3 nucleotides are TGCGCCAGCAGACTAGCGGGGAACACCGGGGAGCTGTTTTTT. Translation: CASRLAGNTGELFF.

The J gene is TRBJ2-3, the V gene TRBV6-4; TRBD2 aligns across 14 bases. Germline values: CDR1 MRHNA, CDR2 SNTAGT. The CDR3 runs to 17 residues. After removal of 8 bases from V and 2 bases from J, the junction contained 9 bases not matched to a gene. The CDR3 loop reads CASGKGTSGSPTDTQYF. Written as DNA, the CDR3 is TGTGCCAGCGGAAAAGGGACTAGCGGGAGCCCCACAGATACGCAGTATTTT.

The chain joins TRBV7-3 to TRBJ2-7, with 10 bases matching TRBD2. This CDR3 is 15 amino acids long. The V and J ends lost 1 base and 6 bases, in that order; junction bases with no gene match: 6. Per the germline V gene, CDR1 is SGHTA and CDR2 is FQGTGA. The CDR3 DNA reads as TGTGCCAGCAGCTTAAAGCCTAGCGGGAGTTCCGAGCAGTACTTC. This gives the protein CASSLKPSGSSEQYF.

This chain connects TRBV10-1 to TRBJ2-1; 11 positions agree with TRBD1. After removal of 0 bases from V and 8 bases from J, the junction contained 12 bases not matched to a gene. Germline V gene sequence: CDR1 WNHNN, CDR2 SYGVQD (reference sequence). This CDR3 is built from 18 residues. The CDR3 DNA reads as TGCGCCAGCAGTGAGTCCCCCGGACAGGGGGCGACTGTTTATGAGCAGTTCTTC. It codes for CASSESPGQGATVYEQFF.

The chain joins TRBV11-2 to TRBJ2-1, with D perhaps matching TRBD1 (5 bases). The V and J ends lost 4 bases and 5 bases respectively, with 15 bases between them. The CDR3 has 15 amino acids. The V gene's germline CDR1 is SGHAT and CDR2 FQNNGV. The CDR3 coding sequence is TGTGCCAGCAGCTACTTACAGGTACACGACAATGAGCAGTTCTTC. This codes for CASSYLQVHDNEQFF.

The gene calls are TRBV7-2 and TRBJ2-3, with a weak D call TRBD1 (6 bases). The germline CDR1 and CDR2 sequences are SGHTA and FQGNSA. The CDR3 is 16 residues long. With 7 bases removed from V and 3 bases from J, the gap between germline ends came to 20 bases. The CDR3 DNA sequence: TGTGCCAGCAACCTCAGGACAGTGGGGTTAACAGATACGCAGTATTTT. Translating it yields CASNLRTVGLTDTQYF. The full variable domain, rest sourced from reference TRBV7-2 and TRBJ2-3, is GAGVSQSPSNKVTEKGKDVELRCDPISGHTALYWYRQSLGQGLEFLIYFQGNSAPDKSGLPSDRFSAERTGGSVSTLTIQRTQQEDSAVYLCASNLRTVGLTDTQYFGPGTRLTVL.